The 17 T cell receptor beta chains below were found in one sample sequenced in a study of blood T cells in healthy people across ages. Primers used in a second PCR of roughly 6 to 11 cycles were a sample-barcoded 5' primer and a J-beta primer mix. One entry per CDR3 protein results from TCRdb running MiXCR on the 5' RACE reads. Of 1.8 million or so distinct CDR3 sequences listed, 35% to 50% are singletons. Material: blood. These receptors all come from a human donor in good health.

V gene TRBV7-2 combines with J gene TRBJ1-5; possibly TRBD1 for D (6 bases). V was clipped by 3 bases and J by 0 bases, with 9 bases between them. This CDR3 spans 15 amino acids. Germline V gene sequence: CDR1 SGHTA, CDR2 FQGNSA. The CDR3 spells CASSFTGFSNQPQHF. The CDR3 bases are TGTGCCAGCAGCTTTACAGGGTTTAGCAATCAGCCCCAGCATTTT.

This sequence joins TRBV6-5 and TRBJ1-5; D is unclear. Germline V gene sequence: CDR1 MNHEY, CDR2 SVGAGI. V was trimmed by 2 bases and J by 5 bases, leaving 10 bases between them. This CDR3 has 14 residues. The DNA of the CDR3 is TGTGCCAGCAGTTACCGATTCACTGATCAGCCCCAGCATTTT. Translating it yields CASSYRFTDQPQHF.

The V call is TRBV14, the J call TRBJ2-1, with D perhaps being TRBD1 or TRBD2 (6 bases each). CDR1 and CDR2 from the germline V gene are SGHDN and FVKESK. The CDR3 is 17 residues long. Trimming removed 3 bases at V and 9 bases at J, with 24 bases between. The CDR3 DNA reads as TGTGCCAGCAGCCATTCTTTGGGGCCAGGGGTTAGCGGTGAGCAGTTCTTC. Translation: CASSHSLGPGVSGEQFF.

This chain connects TRBV20-1 to TRBJ2-5; 10 nucleotides align to TRBD1. J was trimmed by 7 bases and V by 6 bases; bases with no gene match: 2. Germline CDR1 is DFQATT and CDR2 is SNEGSKA (reference sequence). The CDR3 sequence is 11 residues long. DNA of the CDR3: TGCAGTGCCGGGACAGGGGTGACCCAGTACTTC. Translating it yields CSAGTGVTQYF.

This clonotype was seen a few times. The V gene is TRBV20-1, the J gene TRBJ2-1; 13 positions agree with TRBD2. The CDR3 sequence is 14 residues long. V shed 8 bases, J shed 7 bases, and the junction held 8 bases outside the gene matches. Germline-derived CDR1 and CDR2 are DFQATT and SNEGSKA (reference sequence). The CDR3 coding sequence is TGCAGTACAACGGGACTAGCGGGGTGGAATGAGCAGTTCTTC. Its translation: CSTTGLAGWNEQFF.

The chain has TRBV6-1 and TRBJ2-1; a weak D match, TRBD2 (6 bases). Germline assignment: CDR1 MNHNS and CDR2 SASEGT. CDR3 length: 13 amino acids. Trimming shortened V by 8 bases and J by 4 bases, and 12 bases separated the two germline ends. Written as DNA, the CDR3 is TGTGCCAGCGTAGCGGTCTATTACAATGAGCAGTTCTTC. Its protein is CASVAVYYNEQFF.

In regard to this clonotype: Its ends do not fully match the called genes, so a read error is possible. In DNA form, the CDR3 reads TGTGCCAACAGCTTAGTGTCGGGACAGGGGCAAGAGACCCAGTACTTC. It yields the protein CANSLVSGQGQETQYF. This rearrangement joins TRBV13 to TRBJ2-5; TRBD1 matches at 10 bases. This CDR3 is built from 16 residues. Per germline, CDR1 PRHDT and CDR2 FYEKMQ (reference sequence).

The chain combines TRBV5-1 with TRBJ2-3, with 7 nucleotides matching TRBD2. This CDR3 is built from 18 residues. Germline V CDR1 and CDR2: SGHRS, YFSETQ. The J segment lost 2 bases and the V segment lost 4 bases, leaving 16 bases of the junction unmatched. The CDR3: CASSPDRTSLVDTDTQYF. As DNA, the CDR3 is TGCGCCAGCAGCCCTGACCGGACTAGTCTTGTAGACACAGATACGCAGTATTTT.

The chain joins TRBV4-1 to TRBJ2-4, with TRBD2 matching 9 bases. TRBJ2-7 matches the DNA end more closely, so the J call is doubtful. CDR3 length: 15 amino acids. CDR1 MGHRA and CDR2 YSYEKL come from the germline V gene. The CDR3 coding sequence is TGCGCCAGCAGCCAAGAGCGGGGGGGCCTATACGAGCAGTACTTC. Translated: CASSQERGGLYEQYF.

The J gene is TRBJ1-2, the V gene TRBV12-3 or TRBV12-4; D ambiguous. This CDR3 spans 14 amino acids. The germline V and J ends were trimmed by 5 bases and 7 bases, with 17 bases remaining between them. CDR3 in DNA: TGTGCCAGCAGTCCAGACCCAGTAGGACGTGGCTACACCTTC. Its translation: CASSPDPVGRGYTF.

This clonotype appeared a single time. V usage is TRBV7-2 and J usage is TRBJ2-1; 11 nucleotides agree with TRBD2. This CDR3 contains 15 residues. V was clipped by 5 bases and J by 7 bases; unmatched bases: 7. Germline V gene sequence: CDR1 SGHTA, CDR2 FQGNSA. CDR3: CASSTSGGLGNEQFF. In DNA form, the CDR3 reads TGTGCCAGCAGCACTAGCGGGGGACTTGGGAATGAGCAGTTCTTC.

V is TRBV20-1 and J is TRBJ2-3; no clear D. CDR3 length: 12 amino acids. Trimming took 6 bases from V and 4 from J, leaving 11 bases between them. Per the germline V gene, CDR1 is DFQATT and CDR2 is SNEGSKA (reference sequence). Written as DNA, the CDR3 is TGCAGTGCCCCTAGGGATCCAGATACGCAGTATTTT. Its protein product is CSAPRDPDTQYF.

The chain combines TRBV5-1 with TRBJ1-2; D possibly corresponds to TRBD1 (5 bases). The CDR3 consists of 14 residues. The V end lost 3 bases, the J end lost 6 bases, and 15 bases lay between the germline ends. The germline CDR1 and CDR2 sequences are SGHRS and YFSETQ. The CDR3 coding sequence is TGCGCCAGCAGCTCCCAAGGACACGCTAATGGCTACACCTTC. Translation gives CASSSQGHANGYTF.

This clonotype was counted only a few times. The V and J genes are TRBV7-2 and TRBJ2-7, with 9 nucleotides matching TRBD2. CDR1 and CDR2 (germline): SGHTA, FQGNSA. CDR3 length: 15 residues. V lost 5 bases, J lost 2 bases, and 7 bases stayed unmatched. CDR3 in amino acids: CASSPTGTSTYEQYF. As DNA, the CDR3 is TGTGCCAGCAGCCCTACAGGGACTAGCACCTACGAGCAGTACTTC.

Comment on this clonotype: One end of the junction varies from germline; a read error may be responsible. V and J are TRBV6-5 and TRBJ1-2, with a weak D call TRBD1 (5 bases). CDR3 length: 14 residues. Germline loops: CDR1 MNHEY, CDR2 SVGAGI. DNA for the CDR3: TGCGCCAGCAGTTACGGGGGGATTAACTATGGCAACACCTTC. It codes for CASSYGGINYGNTF.

The chain uses TRBV12-3 or TRBV12-4 and TRBJ2-7; D is possibly TRBD1 (6 bases). The CDR3 extends over 14 amino acids. Trimming pared 4 bases from V and 0 bases from J, leaving 10 bases between. This CDR3 reads CASSWGQNSYEQYF. The CDR3 DNA follows: TGTGCCAGCAGTTGGGGGCAGAACTCCTACGAGCAGTACTTC.

This clonotype was observed a few times. The chain couples TRBV6-1 to TRBJ2-1; no reliable D call. This CDR3 is 13 amino acids long. The V gene's germline CDR1 is MNHNS and CDR2 SASEGT. The germline V and J ends were trimmed by 2 bases and 4 bases, with 6 bases remaining between them. The CDR3 bases are TGTGCCAGCAGTGAATACTTGTACAATGAGCAGTTCTTC. Encoded protein: CASSEYLYNEQFF.